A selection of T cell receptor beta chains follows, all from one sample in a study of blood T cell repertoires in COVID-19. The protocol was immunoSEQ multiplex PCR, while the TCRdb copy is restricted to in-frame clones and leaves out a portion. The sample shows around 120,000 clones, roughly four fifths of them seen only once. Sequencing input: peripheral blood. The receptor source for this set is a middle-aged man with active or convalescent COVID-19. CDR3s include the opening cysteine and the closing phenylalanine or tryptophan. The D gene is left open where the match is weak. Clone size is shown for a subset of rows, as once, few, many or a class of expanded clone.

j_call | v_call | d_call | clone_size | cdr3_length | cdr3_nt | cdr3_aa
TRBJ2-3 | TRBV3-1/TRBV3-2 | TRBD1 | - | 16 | TGTGCCAGCAGCCCAACAGGGGGGACTAGCACAGATACGCAGTATTTT | CASSPTGGTSTDTQYF
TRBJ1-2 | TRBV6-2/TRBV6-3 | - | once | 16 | TGTGCCAGCAGCCCCTATTGGGGCAGACGTATTGAGGGCTACACCTTC | CASSPYWGRRIEGYTF
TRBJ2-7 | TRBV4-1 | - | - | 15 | TGCGCCAGCAGCCAAGACGGATCAGGTTCCTACGAGCAGTACTTC | CASSQDGSGSYEQYF
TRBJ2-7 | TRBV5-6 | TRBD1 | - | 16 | TGTGCCAGCAGCTTTCAAATGACAGGGGGGAGTGGTGAGCAGTACTTC | CASSFQMTGGSGEQYF
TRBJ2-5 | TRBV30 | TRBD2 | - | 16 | TGTGCCTGGAGTTTAGGGCTAGCGGGTGGTGGGAAGACCCAGTACTTC | CAWSLGLAGGGKTQYF
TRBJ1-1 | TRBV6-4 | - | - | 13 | TGTGCCAGCTCCCCGGAAGGGGGAACTGAAGCTTTCTTT | CASSPEGGTEAFF
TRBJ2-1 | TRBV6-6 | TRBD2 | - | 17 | TGTGCCAGCAGTCTTGGACTAGCGGGGGGGATTAGCAATGAGCAGTTCTTC | CASSLGLAGGISNEQFF
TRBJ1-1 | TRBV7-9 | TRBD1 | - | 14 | TGTGCCAGCAGCCGTGGACAGGGGAGGACTGAAGCTTTCTTT | CASSRGQGRTEAFF
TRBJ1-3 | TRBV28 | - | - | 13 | TGTGCCTCCGGAGGGTATGGTGGAAACACCATATATTTT | CASGGYGGNTIYF
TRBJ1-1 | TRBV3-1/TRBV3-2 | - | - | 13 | TGTGCCAGCAGCGCACAGGGGAACACTGAAGCTTTCTTT | CASSAQGNTEAFF
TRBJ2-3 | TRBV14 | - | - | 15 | TGTGCCAGCAGCCCTTTATCTTGGGCCGATGATACGCAGTATTTT | CASSPLSWADDTQYF
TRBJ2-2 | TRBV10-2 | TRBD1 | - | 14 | TGCGCCAGCAGAGACAGGGGAAACACCGGGGAGCTGTTTTTT | CASRDRGNTGELFF
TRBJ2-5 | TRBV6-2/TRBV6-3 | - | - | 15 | TGTGCCAGCAGTTACCCCGGTTCAGGGGAAGAGACCCAGTACTTC | CASSYPGSGEETQYF
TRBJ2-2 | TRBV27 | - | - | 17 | TGTGCCAGCAGTCAACGACAGGCCAACGCGAACACCGGGGAGCTGTTTTTT | CASSQRQANANTGELFF
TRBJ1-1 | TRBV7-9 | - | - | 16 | TGTGCCAGCAGCTCTCACCGGGGGGAGAAGGCCACTGAAGCTTTCTTT | CASSSHRGEKATEAFF
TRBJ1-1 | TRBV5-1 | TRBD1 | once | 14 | TGCGCCAGCAGCTTGGGGGACAGGAACACTGAAGCTTTCTTT | CASSLGDRNTEAFF
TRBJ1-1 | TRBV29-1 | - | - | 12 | TGCAGCGGCGGGACCACCAACACTGAAGCTTTCTTT | CSGGTTNTEAFF
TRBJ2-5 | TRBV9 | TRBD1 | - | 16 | TGTGCCAGCAGCGCTCAGTCCGGGACAGGGGGAGAGACCCAGTACTTC | CASSAQSGTGGETQYF
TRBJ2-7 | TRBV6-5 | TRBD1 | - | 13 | TGTGCCAGCACCCGGGACAGGGCGGGAGAGCAGTACTTC | CASTRDRAGEQYF
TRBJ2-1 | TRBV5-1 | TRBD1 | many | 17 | TGCGCCAGCAGCTCGGAGCCTGGACAGGGGGGATACAATGAGCAGTTCTTC | CASSSEPGQGGYNEQFF
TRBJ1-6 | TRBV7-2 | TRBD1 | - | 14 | TGTGCCAGCAGCTTAGCAGGGGGCGTTTCACCCCTCCACTTT | CASSLAGGVSPLHF
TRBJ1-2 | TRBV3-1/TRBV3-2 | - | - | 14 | TGTGCCAGCAGCCAAAGGGGATACAACTATGGCTACACCTTC | CASSQRGYNYGYTF
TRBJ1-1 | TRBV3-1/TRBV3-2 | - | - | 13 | TGTGCCAGCACCCTGGACAGTAACACTGAAGCTTTCTTT | CASTLDSNTEAFF
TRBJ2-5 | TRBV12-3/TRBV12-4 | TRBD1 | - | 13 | TGTGCCAGCAGTTTGTCAGGGGGAGAGACCCAGTACTTC | CASSLSGGETQYF
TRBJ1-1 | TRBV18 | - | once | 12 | TGTGCCAGCTCACCAGTTATTAGTCAAGCTTTCTTT | CASSPVISQAFF
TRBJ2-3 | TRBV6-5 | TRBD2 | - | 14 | TGTGCCAGCAGCGTGCTAGCGGGCACAGATACGCAGTATTTT | CASSVLAGTDTQYF
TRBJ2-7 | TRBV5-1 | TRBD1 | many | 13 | TGCGCCAGCAGCAACAGGGGAGCCTACGAGCAGTACTTC | CASSNRGAYEQYF
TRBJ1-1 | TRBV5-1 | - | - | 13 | TGCGCCAGCTCGGAGGCAAGGAACACTGAAGCTTTCTTT | CASSEARNTEAFF
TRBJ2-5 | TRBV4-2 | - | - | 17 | TGTGCCAGCAGCCAAGGTTCAGGGGCTTTATTCCAAGAGACCCAGTACTTC | CASSQGSGALFQETQYF
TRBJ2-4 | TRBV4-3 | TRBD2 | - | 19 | TGCGCCAGCAGCCAAGTCACTAGCGGGACCGACCTAGCCAAAAACATTCAGTACTTC | CASSQVTSGTDLAKNIQYF
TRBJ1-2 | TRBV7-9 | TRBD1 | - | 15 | TGTGCCAGCAGCTTACCGCTGACAGGGAACTATGGCTACACCTTC | CASSLPLTGNYGYTF
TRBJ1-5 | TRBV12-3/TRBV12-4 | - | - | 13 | TGTGCCAGCCTTAAGGCGGGTAATCAGCCCCAGCATTTT | CASLKAGNQPQHF
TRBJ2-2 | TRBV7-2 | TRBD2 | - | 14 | TGTGCCAGCAGGGAGACGGGGGGGATCGGGGAGCTGTTTTTT | CASRETGGIGELFF
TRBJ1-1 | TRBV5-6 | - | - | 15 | TGTGCCAGCAGCCTGCCGGCAGGGCCAGGCACTGAAGCTTTCTTT | CASSLPAGPGTEAFF
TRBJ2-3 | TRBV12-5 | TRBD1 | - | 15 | TGTGCTAGTGGTTTTATGACAGGGGGCTCAGATACGCAGTATTTT | CASGFMTGGSDTQYF
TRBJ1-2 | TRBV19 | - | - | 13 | TGTGCCAGTAGCCCGGACACCTTCTATGGCTACACCTTC | CASSPDTFYGYTF
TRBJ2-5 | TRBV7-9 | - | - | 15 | TGTGCCAGCAGCTTAGTCGAAGGTCCGGGGGAGACCCAGTACTTC | CASSLVEGPGETQYF
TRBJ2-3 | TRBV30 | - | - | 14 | TGTGCCTGCAATACAGGGTATAGCACAGATACGCAGTATTTT | CACNTGYSTDTQYF
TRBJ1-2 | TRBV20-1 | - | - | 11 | TGCAGTGGGAAGTCAGGCTCTGGCTACACCTTC | CSGKSGSGYTF
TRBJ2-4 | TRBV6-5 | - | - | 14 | TGTGCCAGCAGTCCTCAGGGTTTATTAAACATTCAGTACTTC | CASSPQGLLNIQYF
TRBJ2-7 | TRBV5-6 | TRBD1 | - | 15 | TGTGCCAGCAGCTTGGTGGACACTATCAGGGGGGAGCAGTACTTC | CASSLVDTIRGEQYF
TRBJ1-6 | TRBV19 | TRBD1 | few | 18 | TGTGCCAGTAGTAGATCCGGGACAGGGGACTCCTATAATTCACCCCTCCACTTT | CASSRSGTGDSYNSPLHF
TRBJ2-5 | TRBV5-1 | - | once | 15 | TGCGCCAGCAGCCTGGGGGGGCAGGGACAAGGGACCCAGTACTTC | CASSLGGQGQGTQYF
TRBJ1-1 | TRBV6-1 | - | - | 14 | TGTGCCAGCAGTGAGGGGGGAACTAACACTGAAGCTTTCTTT | CASSEGGTNTEAFF
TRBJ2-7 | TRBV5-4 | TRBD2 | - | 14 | TGTGCCAGCAGCTTCGGGGGGGTTCGGGACGAGCAGTACTTC | CASSFGGVRDEQYF
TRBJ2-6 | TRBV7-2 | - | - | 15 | TGTGCCAGCAGCGCCTCCAGGGTTGGGGCCAACGTCCTGACTTTC | CASSASRVGANVLTF
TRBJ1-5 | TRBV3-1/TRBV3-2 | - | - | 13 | TGTGCCAGCAGCCAAACAGTAAATCAGCCCCAGCATTTT | CASSQTVNQPQHF
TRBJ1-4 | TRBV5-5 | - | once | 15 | TGTGCCAGCAGCCTCCGGACTGTAACTAATGAAAAACTGTTTTTT | CASSLRTVTNEKLFF
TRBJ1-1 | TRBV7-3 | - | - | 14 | TGTGCCAGCAGCCCCACCCAGGGGCTGGGCCTGGCTTTCTTT | CASSPTQGLGLAFF
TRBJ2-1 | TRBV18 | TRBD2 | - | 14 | TGTGCCAGCTCACCCTTGGGAGGGGACAATGAGCAGTTCTTC | CASSPLGGDNEQFF
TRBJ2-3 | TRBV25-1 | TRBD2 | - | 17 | TGTGCCAGCAGTTTTAGGACTAGCGGGGGTACCACAGATACGCAGTATTTT | CASSFRTSGGTTDTQYF
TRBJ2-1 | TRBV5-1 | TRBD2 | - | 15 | TGCGCCAGCAGGAGAGCTAGCGGGGGGCAGGATGAGCAGTTCTTC | CASRRASGGQDEQFF
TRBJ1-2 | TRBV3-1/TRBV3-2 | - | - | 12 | TGTGCCAGCAGCCAGGGCCCGTATGGCTACACCTTC | CASSQGPYGYTF
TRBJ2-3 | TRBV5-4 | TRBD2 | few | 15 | TGTGCCAGCAGCTTGGGAAGCGGGGGGTCAGATACGCAGTATTTT | CASSLGSGGSDTQYF
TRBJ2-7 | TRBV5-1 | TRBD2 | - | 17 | TGCGCCAGCAGCCAATTATCTGGCGGGACTAGCATCTACGAGCAGTACTTC | CASSQLSGGTSIYEQYF
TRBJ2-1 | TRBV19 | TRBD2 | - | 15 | TGTGCCAGTAGTATAGATCCTAGCGGGGCGAATGAGCAGTTCTTC | CASSIDPSGANEQFF
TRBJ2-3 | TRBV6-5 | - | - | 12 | TGTGCCAGCTCCCCTCGAGCAGATACGCAGTATTTT | CASSPRADTQYF
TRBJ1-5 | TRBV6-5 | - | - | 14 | TGTGCCAGCAGGGCGGGGGCAAGCAATCAGCCCCAGCATTTT | CASRAGASNQPQHF
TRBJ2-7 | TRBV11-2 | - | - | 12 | TGTGCCAGCGGACCCCAGGGATACGAGCAGTACTTC | CASGPQGYEQYF